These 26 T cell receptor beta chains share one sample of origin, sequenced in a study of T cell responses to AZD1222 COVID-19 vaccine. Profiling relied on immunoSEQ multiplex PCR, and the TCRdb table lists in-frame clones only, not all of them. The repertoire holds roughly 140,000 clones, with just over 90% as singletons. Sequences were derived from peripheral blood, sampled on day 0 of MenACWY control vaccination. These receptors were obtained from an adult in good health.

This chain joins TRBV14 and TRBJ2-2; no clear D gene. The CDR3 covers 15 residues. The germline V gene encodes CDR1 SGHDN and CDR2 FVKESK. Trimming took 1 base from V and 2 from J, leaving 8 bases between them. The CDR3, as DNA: TGTGCCAGCAGCCAAGTCCCGGGTAACACCGGGGAGCTGTTTTTT. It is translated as CASSQVPGNTGELFF.

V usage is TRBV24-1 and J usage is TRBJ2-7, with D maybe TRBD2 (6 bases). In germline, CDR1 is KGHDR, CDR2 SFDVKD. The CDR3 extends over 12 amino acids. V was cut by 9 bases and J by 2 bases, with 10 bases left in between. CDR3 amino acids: CATGGFPYEQYF. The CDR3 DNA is TGTGCCACCGGGGGGTTCCCCTACGAGCAGTACTTC.

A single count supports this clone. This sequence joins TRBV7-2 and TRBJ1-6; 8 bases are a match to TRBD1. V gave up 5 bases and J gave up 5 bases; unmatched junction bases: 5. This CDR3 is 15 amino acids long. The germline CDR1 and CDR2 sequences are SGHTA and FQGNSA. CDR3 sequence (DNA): TGTGCCAGCAGCCTCAGGACAGGGAATAATTCACCCCTCCACTTT. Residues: CASSLRTGNNSPLHF.

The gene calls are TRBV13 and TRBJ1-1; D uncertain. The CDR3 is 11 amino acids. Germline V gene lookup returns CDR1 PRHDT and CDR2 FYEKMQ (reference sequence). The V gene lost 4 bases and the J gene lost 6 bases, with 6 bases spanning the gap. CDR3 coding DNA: TGTGCCAGCAGCTCTGGAGCTGAAGCTTTCTTT. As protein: CASSSGAEAFF.

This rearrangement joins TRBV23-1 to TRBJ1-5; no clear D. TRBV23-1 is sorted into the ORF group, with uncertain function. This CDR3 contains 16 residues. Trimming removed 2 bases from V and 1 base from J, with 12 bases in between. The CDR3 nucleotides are TGCGCCAGCAGTCAAGTCTCCAGCCACAGCAATCAGCCCCAGCATTTT. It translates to CASSQVSSHSNQPQHF.

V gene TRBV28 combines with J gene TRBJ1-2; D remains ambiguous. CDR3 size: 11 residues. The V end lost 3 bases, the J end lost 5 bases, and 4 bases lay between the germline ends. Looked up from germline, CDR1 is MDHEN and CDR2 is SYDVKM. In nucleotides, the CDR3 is TGTGCCAGCAGTTTCGAGTATGGCTACACCTTC. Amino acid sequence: CASSFEYGYTF.

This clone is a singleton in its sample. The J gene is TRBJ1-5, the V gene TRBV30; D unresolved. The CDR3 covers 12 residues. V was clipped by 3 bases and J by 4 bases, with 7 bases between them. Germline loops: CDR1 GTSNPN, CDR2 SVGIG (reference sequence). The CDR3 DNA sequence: TGTGCCTGGAGCTCGGGGAATCAGCCCCAGCATTTT. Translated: CAWSSGNQPQHF.

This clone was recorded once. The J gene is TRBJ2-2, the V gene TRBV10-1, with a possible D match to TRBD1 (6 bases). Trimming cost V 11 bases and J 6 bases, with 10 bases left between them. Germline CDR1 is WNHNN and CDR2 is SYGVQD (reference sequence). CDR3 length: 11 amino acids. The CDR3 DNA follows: TGCGCCTCTTCAGGGGCCGGGGAGCTGTTTTTT. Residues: CASSGAGELFF.

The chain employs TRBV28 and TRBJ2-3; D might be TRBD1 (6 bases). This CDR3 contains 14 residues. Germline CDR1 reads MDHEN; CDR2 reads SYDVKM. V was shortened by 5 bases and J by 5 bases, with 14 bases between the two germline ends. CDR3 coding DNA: TGTGCCAGCAGTCCTTGGGGACACGTAGATACGCAGTATTTT. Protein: CASSPWGHVDTQYF. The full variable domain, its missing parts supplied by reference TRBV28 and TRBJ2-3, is DVKVTQSSRYLVKRTGEKVFLECVQDMDHENMFWYRQDPGLGLRLIYFSYDVKMKEKGDIPEGYSVSREKKERFSLILESASTNQTSMYLCASSPWGHVDTQYFGPGTRLTVL.

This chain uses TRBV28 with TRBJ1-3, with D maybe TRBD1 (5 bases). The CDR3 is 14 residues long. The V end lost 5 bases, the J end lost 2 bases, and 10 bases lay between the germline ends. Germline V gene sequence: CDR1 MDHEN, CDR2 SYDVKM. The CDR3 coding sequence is TGTGCCAGCAGTCCCGGAGGGGCTGGAAACACCATATATTTT. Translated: CASSPGGAGNTIYF. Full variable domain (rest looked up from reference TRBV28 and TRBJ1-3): DVKVTQSSRYLVKRTGEKVFLECVQDMDHENMFWYRQDPGLGLRLIYFSYDVKMKEKGDIPEGYSVSREKKERFSLILESASTNQTSMYLCASSPGGAGNTIYFGEGSWLTVV.

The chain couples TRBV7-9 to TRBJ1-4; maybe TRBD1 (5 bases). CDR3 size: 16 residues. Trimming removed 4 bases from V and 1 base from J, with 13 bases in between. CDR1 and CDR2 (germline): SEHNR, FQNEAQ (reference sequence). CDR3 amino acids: CASSWAGGGTNEKLFF. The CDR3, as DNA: TGTGCCAGCAGCTGGGCGGGCGGGGGAACTAATGAAAAACTGTTTTTT.

Here the CDR3 reads CASSIVGLAGPQGEQFF. As DNA, the CDR3 is TGTGCCAGTAGTATAGTAGGCCTAGCGGGGCCCCAGGGCGAGCAGTTCTTC. The J gene is TRBJ2-1, the V gene TRBV19; 9 bases agree with TRBD2. This CDR3 spans 17 amino acids. CDR1 and CDR2 from the germline V gene are LNHDA and SQIVND (reference sequence). V was clipped by 1 base and J by 10 bases; unmatched bases: 14.

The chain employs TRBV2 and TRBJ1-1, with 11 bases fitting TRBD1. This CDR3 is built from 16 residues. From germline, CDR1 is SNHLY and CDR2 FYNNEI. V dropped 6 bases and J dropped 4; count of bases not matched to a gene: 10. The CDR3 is CASSPRTGGGGTEAFF. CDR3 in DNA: TGTGCCAGCAGCCCTCGGACAGGGGGCGGGGGCACTGAAGCTTTCTTT. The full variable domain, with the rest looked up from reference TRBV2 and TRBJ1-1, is EPEVTQTPSHQVTQMGQEVILRCVPISNHLYFYWYRQILGQKVEFLVSFYNNEISEKSEIFDDQFSVERPDGSNFTLKIRSTKLEDSAMYFCASSPRTGGGGTEAFFGQGTRLTVV.

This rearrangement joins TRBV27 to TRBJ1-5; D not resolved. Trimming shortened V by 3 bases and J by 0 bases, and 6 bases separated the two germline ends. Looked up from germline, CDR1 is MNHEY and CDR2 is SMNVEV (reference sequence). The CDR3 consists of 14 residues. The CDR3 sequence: CASSLHYSNQPQHF. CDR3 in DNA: TGTGCCAGCAGTTTGCACTATAGCAATCAGCCCCAGCATTTT.

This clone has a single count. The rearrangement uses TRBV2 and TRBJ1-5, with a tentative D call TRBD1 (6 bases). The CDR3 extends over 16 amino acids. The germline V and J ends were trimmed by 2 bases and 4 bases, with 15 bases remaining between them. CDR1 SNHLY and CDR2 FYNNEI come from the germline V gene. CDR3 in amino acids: CASSETGDTRNQPQHF. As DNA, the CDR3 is TGTGCCAGCAGTGAAACCGGGGACACGCGTAATCAGCCCCAGCATTTT.

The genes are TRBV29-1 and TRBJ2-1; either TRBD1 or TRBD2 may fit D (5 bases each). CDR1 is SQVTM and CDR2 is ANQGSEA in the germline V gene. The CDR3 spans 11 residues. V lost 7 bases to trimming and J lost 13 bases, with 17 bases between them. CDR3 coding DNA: TGCAGCGAAGAGCAGGGTGGGGGTCAGTTCTTC. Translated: CSEEQGGGQFF.

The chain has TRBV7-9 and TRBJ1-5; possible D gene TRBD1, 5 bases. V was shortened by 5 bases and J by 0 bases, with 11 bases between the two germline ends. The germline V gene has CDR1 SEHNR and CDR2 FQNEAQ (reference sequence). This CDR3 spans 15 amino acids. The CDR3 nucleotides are TGTGCCAGCAGCCACGGACAAGATAGCAATCAGCCCCAGCATTTT. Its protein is CASSHGQDSNQPQHF.

The DNA of the CDR3 is TGTGCCAGCAGTTTACCAGGGGTGGGTAGCAATCAGCCCCAGCATTTT. Translating gives CASSLPGVGSNQPQHF. V usage is TRBV28 and J usage is TRBJ1-5; D might be TRBD1 (6 bases). Germline CDR1 is MDHEN and CDR2 is SYDVKM. Deletions cut 2 bases from V and 0 bases from J, with 11 bases between. The CDR3 extends over 16 amino acids.

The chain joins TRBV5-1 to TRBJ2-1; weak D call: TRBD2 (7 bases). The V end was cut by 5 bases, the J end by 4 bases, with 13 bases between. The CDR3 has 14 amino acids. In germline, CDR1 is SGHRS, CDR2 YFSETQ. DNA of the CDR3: TGCGCCAGCAGGGGGGGGCCTGAATACAATGAGCAGTTCTTC. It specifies CASRGGPEYNEQFF. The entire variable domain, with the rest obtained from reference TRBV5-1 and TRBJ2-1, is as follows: KAGVTQTPRYLIKTRGQQVTLSCSPISGHRSVSWYQQTPGQGLQFLFEYFSETQRNKGNFPGRFSGRQFSNSRSEMNVSTLELGDSALYLCASRGGPEYNEQFFGPGTRLTVL.

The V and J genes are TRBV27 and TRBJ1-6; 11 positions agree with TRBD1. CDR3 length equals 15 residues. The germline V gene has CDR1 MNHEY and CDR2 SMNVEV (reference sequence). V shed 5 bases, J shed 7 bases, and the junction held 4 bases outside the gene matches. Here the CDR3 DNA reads TGTGCCAGCAGTCACGGGACAGGGGGAAATTCACCCCTCCACTTT. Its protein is CASSHGTGGNSPLHF.

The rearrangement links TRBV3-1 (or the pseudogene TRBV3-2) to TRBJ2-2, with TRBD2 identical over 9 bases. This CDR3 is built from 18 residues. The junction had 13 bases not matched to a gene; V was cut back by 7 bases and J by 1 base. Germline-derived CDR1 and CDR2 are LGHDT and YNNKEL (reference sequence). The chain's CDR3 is CASTVRASGIGNTGELFF. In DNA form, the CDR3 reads TGTGCCAGCACCGTTCGGGCTAGCGGGATCGGGAACACCGGGGAGCTGTTTTTT.

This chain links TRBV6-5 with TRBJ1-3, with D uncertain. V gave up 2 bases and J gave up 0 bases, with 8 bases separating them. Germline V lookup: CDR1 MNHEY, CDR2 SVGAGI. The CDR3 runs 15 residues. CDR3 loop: CASSYGRYSGNTIYF. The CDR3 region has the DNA TGTGCCAGCAGTTACGGACGGTACTCTGGAAACACCATATATTTT.

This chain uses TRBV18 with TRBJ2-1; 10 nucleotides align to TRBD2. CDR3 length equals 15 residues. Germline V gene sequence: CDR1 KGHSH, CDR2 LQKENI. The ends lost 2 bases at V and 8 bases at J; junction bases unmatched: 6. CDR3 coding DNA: TGTGCCAGCTCACCATCTAGCGGGAGTACGTATGAGCAGTTCTTC. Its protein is CASSPSSGSTYEQFF.

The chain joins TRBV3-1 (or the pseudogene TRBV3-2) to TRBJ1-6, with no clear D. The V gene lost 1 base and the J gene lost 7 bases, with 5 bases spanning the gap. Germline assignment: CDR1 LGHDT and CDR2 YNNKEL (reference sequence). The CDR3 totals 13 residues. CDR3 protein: CASSQVENSPLHF. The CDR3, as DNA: TGTGCCAGCAGCCAAGTCGAGAATTCACCCCTCCACTTT.

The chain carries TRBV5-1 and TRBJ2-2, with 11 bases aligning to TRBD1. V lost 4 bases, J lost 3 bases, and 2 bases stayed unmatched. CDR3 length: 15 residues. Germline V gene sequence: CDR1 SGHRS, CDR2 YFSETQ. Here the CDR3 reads CASSRDRGDTGELFF. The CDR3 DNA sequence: TGCGCCAGCAGCAGGGACAGGGGGGACACCGGGGAGCTGTTTTTT.

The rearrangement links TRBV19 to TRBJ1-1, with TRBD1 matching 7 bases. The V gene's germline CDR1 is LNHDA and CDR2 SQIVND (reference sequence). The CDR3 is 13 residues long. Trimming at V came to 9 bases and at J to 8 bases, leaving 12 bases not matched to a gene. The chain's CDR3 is CASRDRKGSEAFF. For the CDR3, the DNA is TGTGCCAGCCGGGACAGAAAAGGATCCGAAGCTTTCTTT.